Below, 9 T cell receptor beta chains from the same sample are listed, as sequenced in a study of control samples from healthy donors and cancer patients. Method: immunoSEQ multiplex PCR; TCRdb's copy keeps in-frame clones and lacks some. The sample contains fewer than 200,000 clones, 96% of which appear only once. Sequencing input: blood. These receptor sequences come from a woman aged 30 to 39 in good health.

This clone was observed once. This chain joins TRBV27 and TRBJ1-6, with D unresolved. The germline gives CDR1 MNHEY, CDR2 SMNVEV (reference sequence). V lost 5 bases and J 0 bases, leaving 14 bases between the germline ends. The CDR3 totals 17 residues. CDR3 DNA: TGTGCCAGCAGTGAGACGGGCCCTAGCTCCTATAATTCACCCCTCCACTTT. Protein product: CASSETGPSSYNSPLHF.

The chain recombines TRBV30 with TRBJ1-2, with D perhaps matching TRBD1 (5 bases). Germline CDR1 is GTSNPN and CDR2 is SVGIG (reference sequence). Trimming removed 4 bases at V and 6 bases at J, with 12 bases between. CDR3 size: 12 residues. Written as DNA, the CDR3 is TGTGCCTGGACCCGGGGGACCAATGGCTACACCTTC. As protein: CAWTRGTNGYTF. The full variable domain, with the rest looked up from reference TRBV30 and TRBJ1-2, is SQTIHQWPATLVQPVGSPLSLECTVEGTSNPNLYWYRQAAGRGLQLLFYSVGIGQISSEVPQNLSASRPQDRQFILSSKKLLLSDSGFYLCAWTRGTNGYTFGSGTRLTVV.

The genes are TRBV11-1 and TRBJ2-1, with 8 bases matching TRBD2. The V gene end was trimmed by 5 bases and the J gene end by 8 bases; junction bases not matched to a gene: 11. In germline, CDR1 is SGHAT, CDR2 FQDESV (reference sequence). The CDR3 totals 15 residues. Here the CDR3 reads CASSPKREFGDEQFF. The DNA of the CDR3 is TGTGCCAGCAGCCCAAAGCGGGAGTTTGGCGATGAGCAGTTCTTC. Combining the CDR3 with reference TRBV11-1 and TRBJ2-1 gives the whole variable domain EAEVAQSPRYKITEKSQAVAFWCDPISGHATLYWYRQILGQGPELLVQFQDESVVDDSQLPKDRFSAERLKGVDSTLKIQPAELGDSAMYLCASSPKREFGDEQFFGPGTRLTVL.

The J gene is TRBJ1-2, the V gene TRBV12-3 or TRBV12-4; a weak D match, TRBD1 (6 bases). The CDR3 sequence is 13 residues long. V lost 6 bases and J lost 4, with 12 bases in between. In DNA, the CDR3 is TGTGCCAGCAGCCTCGGACAGTCCTATGGCTACACCTTC. This gives the protein CASSLGQSYGYTF.

This rearrangement joins TRBV7-8 to TRBJ2-7, with D unresolved. Trimming shortened V by 2 bases and J by 2 bases, and 10 bases separated the two germline ends. Germline V gene sequence: CDR1 SGHVS, CDR2 FQNEAQ. The CDR3 is 14 amino acids. The CDR3 DNA reads as TGTGCCAGCAGCTTAACCGACGGAGCCTACGAGCAGTACTTC. Protein product: CASSLTDGAYEQYF.

This chain connects TRBV18 to TRBJ2-3; D uncertain. V lost 0 bases and J 0 bases, leaving 4 bases between the germline ends. This CDR3 is built from 14 residues. Germline V gives CDR1 KGHSH, CDR2 LQKENI. For the CDR3, the DNA is TGTGCCAGCTCACCACCTGTCAGCACAGATACGCAGTATTTT. The encoded protein is CASSPPVSTDTQYF.

The V and J genes are TRBV2 and TRBJ2-3, with D unresolved. The ends were cut back, 6 bases at V and 0 bases at J, with 13 bases in the middle. Germline V CDR1 and CDR2: SNHLY, FYNNEI. This CDR3 comprises 15 residues. The CDR3 region is CASSPEHPSTDTQYF. The CDR3 DNA is TGTGCCAGCAGCCCCGAACATCCTAGCACAGATACGCAGTATTTT.

V gene TRBV19 combines with J gene TRBJ2-7; TRBD1 matches at 7 bases. The CDR3 loop spans 14 amino acids. From germline, CDR1 is LNHDA and CDR2 SQIVND (reference sequence). J lost 2 bases, V lost 7 bases, and 8 bases had no gene match. The CDR3: CASKPGQLAYEQYF. CDR3 nucleotides: TGTGCCAGTAAGCCGGGACAGCTAGCCTACGAGCAGTACTTC.

The chain couples TRBV18 to TRBJ1-1; no firm D call. CDR3 length: 12 amino acids. Germline-derived CDR1 and CDR2 are KGHSH and LQKENI. V dropped 2 bases and J dropped 3 bases, with 4 bases sitting between them. This CDR3 is CASSPRDTEAFF. CDR3 DNA sequence: TGTGCCAGCTCACCAAGAGACACTGAAGCTTTCTTT.